The source of this T cell receptor (beta chain) is a study of T cell changes during pregnancy in multiple sclerosis. Profiling relied on immunoSEQ multiplex PCR, and the TCRdb table lists in-frame clones only, not all of them. Of approximately 92,000 clones detected, 80% to 95% appear once; the ten largest clones hold around 0.99%. There are 16 residues in the CDR3. V gave up 5 bases and J gave up 6 bases, with 20 bases separating them. Germline values: CDR1 MGHRA, CDR2 YSYEKL. This clonotype originated in a female donor with multiple sclerosis, enrolled in a pregnancy study. The chain couples TRBV4-1 to TRBJ2-1; D remains ambiguous. The sample here was peripheral blood, taken after pregnancy. CDR3 sequence (DNA): TGCGCCAGCAGCTACTACGCAATCGACGTAAGCAATGAGCAGTTCTTC. Protein sequence: CASSYYAIDVSNEQFF.